What follows are 23 T cell receptor beta chains derived from one specimen sequenced in a study of monozygotic twins with inflammatory bowel disease. TCRdb reanalyzed the 5' RACE reads and collapses them to one entry per CDR3 protein, without DNA. Its clone listing holds 300,000 to 350,000 distinct CDR3 sequences. The sequenced sample consisted of blood. These receptors were collected from a human donor with ulcerative colitis or Crohn's disease, or a healthy co-twin of an affected twin (not recorded which).

The J gene is TRBJ2-4, the V gene TRBV5-6; the TCRdb call, TRBD2, lacks DNA for checking. CDR1 is SGHDT and CDR2 is YYEEEE in the germline V gene. The length of the CDR3 is 18 residues. CDR3 loop: CASSPSGSGFLAKNIQYF.

This chain connects TRBV20-1 to TRBJ1-6; there is no DNA to check the TCRdb D call of TRBD1. From germline, CDR1 is DFQATT and CDR2 SNEGSKA (reference sequence). There are 15 residues in the CDR3. The CDR3: CSARDRVAYNSPLHF.

The chain has TRBV7-2 and TRBJ2-3. This CDR3 comprises 13 residues. The V gene's germline CDR1 is SGHTA and CDR2 FQGNSA. The chain's CDR3 is CASSLSQGDTQYF.

V gene TRBV10-3 combines with J gene TRBJ2-3. CDR1 and CDR2 (germline): ENHRY, SYGVKD. The length of the CDR3 is 16 residues. The CDR3 protein is CAISRGLTTSTDTQYF.

The gene calls are TRBV15 and TRBJ2-2; checking the TCRdb D call of TRBD1 is not possible without DNA. In germline, CDR1 is LNHNV, CDR2 YYDKDF (reference sequence). The CDR3 consists of 14 residues. The CDR3 sequence is CATGAGGSSGELFF. Based on the CDR3 plus reference TRBV15 and TRBJ2-2, the full variable domain is DAMVIQNPRYQVTQFGKPVTLSCSQTLNHNVMYWYQQKSSQAPKLLFHYYDKDFNNEADTPDNFQSRRPNTSFCFLDIRSPGLGDTAMYLCATGAGGSSGELFFGEGSRLTVL.

The chain couples TRBV5-5 to TRBJ1-1. The CDR3 totals 13 residues. Germline V CDR1 and CDR2: SGHKS, YYEKEE (reference sequence). CDR3 amino acids: CASWQRVNTEAFF.

V gene TRBV7-2 combines with J gene TRBJ2-7. Germline values: CDR1 SGHTA, CDR2 FQGNSA. The CDR3 runs to 12 residues. CDR3 residues: CASSLSVYEQYF.

The rearrangement joins TRBV5-4 to TRBJ1-1. The CDR3 is 14 residues long. Looked up from germline, CDR1 is SGHNT and CDR2 is YYREEE (reference sequence). CDR3 residues: CASSSPGFDSGAFF.

The chain joins TRBV5-1 to TRBJ1-2; the D call from TCRdb, TRBD1, cannot be confirmed without DNA. The germline CDR1 and CDR2 sequences are SGHRS and YFSETQ. This CDR3 has 16 amino acids. Here the CDR3 reads CASSLALAGDSYGYTF.

The V call is TRBV5-1, the J call TRBJ1-2; absent DNA, TCRdb's TRBD1 call cannot be checked. This CDR3 comprises 13 residues. Per germline, CDR1 SGHRS and CDR2 YFSETQ. The CDR3 loop is CASSSIGTVGYTF. The full variable domain, its missing parts supplied by reference TRBV5-1 and TRBJ1-2, is KAGVTQTPRYLIKTRGQQVTLSCSPISGHRSVSWYQQTPGQGLQFLFEYFSETQRNKGNFPGRFSGRQFSNSRSEMNVSTLELGDSALYLCASSSIGTVGYTFGSGTRLTVV.

J is TRBJ2-7 and V is TRBV20-1. The CDR3 has 14 residues. Germline V CDR1 and CDR2: DFQATT, SNEGSKA (reference sequence). CDR3: CSARDLIRVSEQYF.

The chain has TRBV3-1 and TRBJ2-5; TCRdb lists TRBD2, though no DNA is available to test this call. Germline V gives CDR1 LGHDT, CDR2 YNNKEL (reference sequence). The CDR3 runs to 13 residues. The CDR3 protein is CASSQVWGSRLDF.

This chain joins TRBV7-2 and TRBJ1-2. From germline, CDR1 is SGHTA and CDR2 FQGNSA. CDR3 length: 13 residues. CDR3 sequence: CASSLGAHYGYTF.

The CDR3 reads CASSPHAPRETQYF. V gene TRBV28 combines with J gene TRBJ2-5; TCRdb reports TRBD1, a call that lacks DNA to check it against. The CDR3 length is 14 residues. The germline V gene has CDR1 MDHEN and CDR2 SYDVKM.

The chain couples TRBV12-5 to TRBJ1-4. The CDR3 is 15 amino acids. Looked up from germline, CDR1 is LGHNT and CDR2 is FRNRAP. CDR3 residues: CASGPPTTGNEKLFF.

The chain uses TRBV12-3 or TRBV12-4 and TRBJ1-6; TCRdb designates TRBD1, a call that cannot be tested without DNA. The CDR3 has 13 residues. CDR3: CASTDRGNSPLHF.

This chain uses TRBV29-1 with TRBJ2-1; TCRdb proposes TRBD2, but this gene call is untestable without DNA. The CDR3 spans 14 residues. Germline V lookup: CDR1 SQVTM, CDR2 ANQGSEA. CDR3 amino acids: CSVTSGRGYNEQFF.

The chain uses TRBV12-3 or TRBV12-4 and TRBJ2-1; the D call of TRBD1 rests on TCRdb alone, since no DNA is present to check it. The CDR3 contains 12 residues. CDR3 loop: CASSQGFAEQFF.

V gene TRBV18 combines with J gene TRBJ1-2. Germline CDR1 and CDR2: KGHSH and LQKENI. The CDR3 runs to 13 residues. The CDR3 sequence: CASSSQGGGGYTF.

The chain carries TRBV30 and TRBJ1-2. This CDR3 is 12 amino acids long. Per the germline V gene, CDR1 is GTSNPN and CDR2 is SVGIG (reference sequence). The CDR3 reads CACRDEAHGYTF.

The J gene is TRBJ2-7, the V gene TRBV12-3 or TRBV12-4; checking the TCRdb D call of TRBD1 is not possible without DNA. This CDR3 region has 15 residues. The CDR3 reads CASSLTTGVGDEQYF.

The chain couples TRBV12-3 or TRBV12-4 to TRBJ2-1; TCRdb selects TRBD2, and the lack of DNA leaves this call unchecked. CDR3 size: 16 residues. The CDR3 region is CASSNYGTSPYNEQFF.

This chain joins TRBV5-1 and TRBJ1-3. The CDR3 contains 14 residues. Germline lookup yields CDR1 SGHRS and CDR2 YFSETQ. The CDR3 reads CASSLGSSGNTIYF.